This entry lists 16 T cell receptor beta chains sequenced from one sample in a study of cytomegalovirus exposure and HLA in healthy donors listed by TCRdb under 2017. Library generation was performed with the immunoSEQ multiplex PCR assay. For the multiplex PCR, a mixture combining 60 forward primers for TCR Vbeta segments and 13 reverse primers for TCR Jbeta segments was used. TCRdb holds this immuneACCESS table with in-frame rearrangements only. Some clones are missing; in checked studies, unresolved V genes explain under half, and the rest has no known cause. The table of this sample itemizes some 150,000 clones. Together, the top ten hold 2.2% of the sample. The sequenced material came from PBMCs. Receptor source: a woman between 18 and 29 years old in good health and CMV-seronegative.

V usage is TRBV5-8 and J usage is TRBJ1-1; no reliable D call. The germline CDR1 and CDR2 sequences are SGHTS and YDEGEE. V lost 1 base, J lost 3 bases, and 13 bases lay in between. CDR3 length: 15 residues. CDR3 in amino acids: CASSLRSTRYTEAFF. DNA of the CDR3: TGTGCCAGCAGCTTGCGGTCCACGAGGTACACTGAAGCTTTCTTT.

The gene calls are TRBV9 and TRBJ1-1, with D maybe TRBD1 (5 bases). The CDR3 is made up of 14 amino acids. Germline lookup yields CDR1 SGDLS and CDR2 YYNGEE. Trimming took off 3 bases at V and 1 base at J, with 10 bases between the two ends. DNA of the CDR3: TGTGCCAGCAGCGCCGGAGGGGAGAACACTGAAGCTTTCTTT. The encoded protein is CASSAGGENTEAFF. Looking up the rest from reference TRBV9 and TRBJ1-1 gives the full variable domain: DSGVTQTPKHLITATGQRVTLRCSPRSGDLSVYWYQQSLDQGLQFLIQYYNGEERAKGNILERFSAQQFPDLHSELNLSSLELGDSALYFCASSAGGENTEAFFGQGTRLTVV.

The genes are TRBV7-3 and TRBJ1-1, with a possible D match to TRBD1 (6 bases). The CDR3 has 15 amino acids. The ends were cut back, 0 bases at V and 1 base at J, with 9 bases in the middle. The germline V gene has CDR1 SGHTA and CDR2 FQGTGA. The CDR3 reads CASSLTKQGNTEAFF. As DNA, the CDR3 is TGTGCCAGCAGCTTAACCAAACAGGGGAACACTGAAGCTTTCTTT.

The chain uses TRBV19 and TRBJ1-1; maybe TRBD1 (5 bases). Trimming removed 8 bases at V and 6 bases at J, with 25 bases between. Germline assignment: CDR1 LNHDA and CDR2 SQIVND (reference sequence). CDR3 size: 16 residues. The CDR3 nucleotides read TGTGCCAGTGGACACAACATAGTGCGGGGCGCGGCTGAAGCTTTCTTT. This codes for CASGHNIVRGAAEAFF.

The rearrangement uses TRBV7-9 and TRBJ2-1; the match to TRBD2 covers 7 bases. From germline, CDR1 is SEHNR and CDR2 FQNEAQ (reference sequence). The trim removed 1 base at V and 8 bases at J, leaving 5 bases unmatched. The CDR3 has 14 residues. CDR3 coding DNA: TGTGCCAGCAGCTTAGGCGGGAGAGGTGATGAGCAGTTCTTC. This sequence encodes CASSLGGRGDEQFF.

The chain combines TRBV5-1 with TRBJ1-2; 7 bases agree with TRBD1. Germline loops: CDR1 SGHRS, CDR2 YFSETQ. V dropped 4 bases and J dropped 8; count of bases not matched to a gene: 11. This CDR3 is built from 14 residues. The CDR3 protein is CASSPQTGVGGYTF. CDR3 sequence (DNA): TGCGCCAGCAGCCCGCAAACAGGGGTCGGCGGCTACACCTTC.

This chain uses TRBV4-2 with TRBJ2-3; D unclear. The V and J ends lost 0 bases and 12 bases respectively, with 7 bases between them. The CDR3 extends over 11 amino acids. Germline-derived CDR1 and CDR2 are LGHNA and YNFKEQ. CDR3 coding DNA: TGTGCCAGCAGCCAAGACTCGGGTCAGTATTTT. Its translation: CASSQDSGQYF.

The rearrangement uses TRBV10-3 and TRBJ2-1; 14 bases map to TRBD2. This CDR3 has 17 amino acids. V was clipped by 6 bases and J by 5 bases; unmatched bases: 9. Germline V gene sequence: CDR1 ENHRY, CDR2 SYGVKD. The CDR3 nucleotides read TGTGCCATCAGGTCGACTAGCGGGAGGGCCGAGGACAATGAGCAGTTCTTC. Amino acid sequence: CAIRSTSGRAEDNEQFF.

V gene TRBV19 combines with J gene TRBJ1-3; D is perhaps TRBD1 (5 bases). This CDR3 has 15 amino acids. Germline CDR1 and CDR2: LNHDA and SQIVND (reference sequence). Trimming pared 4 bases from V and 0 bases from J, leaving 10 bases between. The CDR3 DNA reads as TGTGCCAGTAGTAACAGGACGAGCTCTGGAAACACCATATATTTT. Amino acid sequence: CASSNRTSSGNTIYF.

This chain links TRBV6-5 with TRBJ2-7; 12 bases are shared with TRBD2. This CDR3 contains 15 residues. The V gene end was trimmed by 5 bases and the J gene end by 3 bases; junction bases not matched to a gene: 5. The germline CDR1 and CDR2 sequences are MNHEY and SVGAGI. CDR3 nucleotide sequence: TGTGCCAGCAGTCCTTTGACTAGCGGGAGCTACGAGCAGTACTTC. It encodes CASSPLTSGSYEQYF.

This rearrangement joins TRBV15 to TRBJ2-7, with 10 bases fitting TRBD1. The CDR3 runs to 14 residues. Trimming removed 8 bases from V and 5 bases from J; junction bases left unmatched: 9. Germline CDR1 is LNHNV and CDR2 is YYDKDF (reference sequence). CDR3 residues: CATSGDRGRDEQYF. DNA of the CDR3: TGTGCCACCTCCGGGGACAGGGGTAGAGACGAGCAGTACTTC. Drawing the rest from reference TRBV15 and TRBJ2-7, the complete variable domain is DAMVIQNPRYQVTQFGKPVTLSCSQTLNHNVMYWYQQKSSQAPKLLFHYYDKDFNNEADTPDNFQSRRPNTSFCFLDIRSPGLGDTAMYLCATSGDRGRDEQYFGPGTRLTVT.

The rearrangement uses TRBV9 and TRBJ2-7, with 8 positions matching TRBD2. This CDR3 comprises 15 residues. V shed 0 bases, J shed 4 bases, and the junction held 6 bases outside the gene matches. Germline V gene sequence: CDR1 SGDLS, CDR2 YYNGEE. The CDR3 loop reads CASSVATSAPYEQYF. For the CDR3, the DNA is TGTGCCAGCAGCGTAGCGACTAGCGCCCCTTACGAGCAGTACTTC.

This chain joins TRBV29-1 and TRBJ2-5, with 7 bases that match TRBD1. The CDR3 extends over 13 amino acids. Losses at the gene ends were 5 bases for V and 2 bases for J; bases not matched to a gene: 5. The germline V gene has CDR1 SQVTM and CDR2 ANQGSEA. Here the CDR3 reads CSVNGQVQETQYF. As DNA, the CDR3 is TGCAGCGTTAACGGACAGGTACAAGAGACCCAGTACTTC.

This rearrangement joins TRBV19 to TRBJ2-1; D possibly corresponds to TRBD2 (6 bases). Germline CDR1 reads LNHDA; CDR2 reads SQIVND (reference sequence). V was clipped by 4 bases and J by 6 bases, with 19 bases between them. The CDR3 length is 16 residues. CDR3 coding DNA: TGTGCCAGTAGTAAGTCGTCGGGAGCGGTTGGCAATGAGCAGTTCTTC. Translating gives CASSKSSGAVGNEQFF. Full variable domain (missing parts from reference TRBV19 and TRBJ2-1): DGGITQSPKYLFRKEGQNVTLSCEQNLNHDAMYWYRQDPGQGLRLIYYSQIVNDFQKGDIAEGYSVSREKKESFPLTVTSAQKNPTAFYLCASSKSSGAVGNEQFFGPGTRLTVL.

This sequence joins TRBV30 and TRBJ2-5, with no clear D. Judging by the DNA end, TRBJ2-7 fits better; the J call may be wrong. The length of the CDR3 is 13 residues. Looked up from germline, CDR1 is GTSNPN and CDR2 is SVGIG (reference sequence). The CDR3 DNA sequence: TGTGCCTGGAGTCAGACTGCCGCGGCCGAGCAGTACTTC. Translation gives CAWSQTAAAEQYF.

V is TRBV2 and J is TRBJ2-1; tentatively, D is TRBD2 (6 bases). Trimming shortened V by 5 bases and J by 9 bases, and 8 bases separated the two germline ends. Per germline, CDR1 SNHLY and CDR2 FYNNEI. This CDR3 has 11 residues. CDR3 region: CASSYSGEQFF. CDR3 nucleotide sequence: TGTGCCAGCAGTTATAGCGGTGAGCAGTTCTTC.